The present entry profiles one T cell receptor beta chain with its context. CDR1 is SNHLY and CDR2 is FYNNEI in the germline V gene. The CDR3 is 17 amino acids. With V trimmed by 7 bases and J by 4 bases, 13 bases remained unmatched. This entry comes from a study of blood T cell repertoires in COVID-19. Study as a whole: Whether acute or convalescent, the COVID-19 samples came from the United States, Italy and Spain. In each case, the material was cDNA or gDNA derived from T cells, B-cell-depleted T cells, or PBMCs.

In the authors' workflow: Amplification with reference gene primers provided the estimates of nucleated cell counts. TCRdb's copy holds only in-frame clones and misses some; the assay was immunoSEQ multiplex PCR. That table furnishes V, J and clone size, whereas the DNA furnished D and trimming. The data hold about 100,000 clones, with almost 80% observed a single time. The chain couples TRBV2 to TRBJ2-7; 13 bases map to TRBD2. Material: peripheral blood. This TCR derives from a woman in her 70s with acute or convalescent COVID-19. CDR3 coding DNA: TGTGCCAGCACCACGGAACATGGACTAGCGGGGGCATACGAGCAGTACTTC. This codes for CASTTEHGLAGAYEQYF.